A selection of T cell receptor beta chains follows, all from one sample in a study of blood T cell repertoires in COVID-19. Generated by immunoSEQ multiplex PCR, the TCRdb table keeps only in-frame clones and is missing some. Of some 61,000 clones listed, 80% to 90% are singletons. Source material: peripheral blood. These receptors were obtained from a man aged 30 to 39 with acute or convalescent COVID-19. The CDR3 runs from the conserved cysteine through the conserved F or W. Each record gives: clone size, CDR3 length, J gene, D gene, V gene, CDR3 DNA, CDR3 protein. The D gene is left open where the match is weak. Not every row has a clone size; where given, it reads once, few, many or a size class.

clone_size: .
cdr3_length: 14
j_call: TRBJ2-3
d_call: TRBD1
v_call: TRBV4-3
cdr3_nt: TGCGCCAGCAGCTATCGACAGGGGACAGATACGCAGTATTTT
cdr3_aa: CASSYRQGTDTQYF

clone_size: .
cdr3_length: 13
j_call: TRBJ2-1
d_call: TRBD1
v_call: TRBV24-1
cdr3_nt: TGTGCCACCACCGATAGGGGGCCGGGTGAGCAGTTCTTC
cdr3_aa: CATTDRGPGEQFF

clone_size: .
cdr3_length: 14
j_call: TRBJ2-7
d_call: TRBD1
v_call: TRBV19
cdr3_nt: TGTGCCAGTACCTTATCATCGACAGGGGACGAGCAGTACTTC
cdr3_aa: CASTLSSTGDEQYF

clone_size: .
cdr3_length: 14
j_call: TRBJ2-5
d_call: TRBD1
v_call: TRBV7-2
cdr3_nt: TGTGCCAGCAGCTCGCGACAGGGTGGAGAGACCCAGTACTTC
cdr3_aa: CASSSRQGGETQYF

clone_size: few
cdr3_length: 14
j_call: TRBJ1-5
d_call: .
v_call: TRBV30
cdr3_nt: TGTGCCTGGAGTAAAACAGGAATCAATCAGCCCCAGCATTTT
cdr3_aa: CAWSKTGINQPQHF

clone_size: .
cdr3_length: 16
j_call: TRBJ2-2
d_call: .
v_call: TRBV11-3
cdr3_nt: TGTGCCAGCAGCTCTGACGCCGGGAGGAACACCGGGGAGCTGTTTTTT
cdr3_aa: CASSSDAGRNTGELFF

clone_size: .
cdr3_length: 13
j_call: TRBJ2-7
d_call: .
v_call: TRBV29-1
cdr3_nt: TGCAGCGTTGAAGAGGAGTCCTCCTACGAGCAGTACTTC
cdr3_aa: CSVEEESSYEQYF

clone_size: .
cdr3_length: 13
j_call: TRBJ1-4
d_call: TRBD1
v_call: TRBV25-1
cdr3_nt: TGTGCCACCCGACAGGGCGCGAGCGAAAAACTGTTTTTT
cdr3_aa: CATRQGASEKLFF

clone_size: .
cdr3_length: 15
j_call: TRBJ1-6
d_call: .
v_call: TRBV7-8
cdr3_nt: TGTGCCAGCAGCCCGCAGCTTTGGGGGGATTCACCCCTCCACTTT
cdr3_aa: CASSPQLWGDSPLHF

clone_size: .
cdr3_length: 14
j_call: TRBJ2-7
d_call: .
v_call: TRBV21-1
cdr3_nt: TGTGCCAGCACCTTAGCGGGAGGGAGGTACGAGCAGTACTTC
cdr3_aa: CASTLAGGRYEQYF

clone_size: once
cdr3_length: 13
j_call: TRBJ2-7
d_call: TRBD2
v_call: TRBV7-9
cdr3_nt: TGTGCCAGCAAGGCGGGAGGGCCCCACGAGCAGTACTTC
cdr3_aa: CASKAGGPHEQYF

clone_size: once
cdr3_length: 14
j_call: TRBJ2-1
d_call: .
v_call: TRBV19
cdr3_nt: TGTGCCAGTAGTGCACTAGCTACACTTAATGAGCAGTTCTTC
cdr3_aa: CASSALATLNEQFF

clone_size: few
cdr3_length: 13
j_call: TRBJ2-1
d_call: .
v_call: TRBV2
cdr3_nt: TGTGCCAGCCCGGCCCCGTACGGGGATGAGCAGTTCTTC
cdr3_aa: CASPAPYGDEQFF

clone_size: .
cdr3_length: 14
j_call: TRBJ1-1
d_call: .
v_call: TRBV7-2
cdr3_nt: TGTGCCAGCAGCTTAGATATTGGCGGCGGTGAAGCTTTCTTT
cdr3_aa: CASSLDIGGGEAFF

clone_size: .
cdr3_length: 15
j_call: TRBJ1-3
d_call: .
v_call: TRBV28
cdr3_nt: TGTGCCAGCAGGGCGGGGGGGCCTTCTGGAAACACCATATATTTT
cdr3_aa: CASRAGGPSGNTIYF

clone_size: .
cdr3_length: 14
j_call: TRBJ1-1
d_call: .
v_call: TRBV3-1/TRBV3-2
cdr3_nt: TGTGCCAGCAGCCAAGTCCAAATGAACACTGAAGCTTTCTTT
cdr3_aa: CASSQVQMNTEAFF

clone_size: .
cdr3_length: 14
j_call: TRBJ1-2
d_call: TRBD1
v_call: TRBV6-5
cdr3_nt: TGTGCCAGCAGTTACTCGAGCGACAGGGGTGGCTACACCTTC
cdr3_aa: CASSYSSDRGGYTF

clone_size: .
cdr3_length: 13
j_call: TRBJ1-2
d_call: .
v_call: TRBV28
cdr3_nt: TGTGCCAGCAGTTTTACAGGAATCTATGGCTACACCTTC
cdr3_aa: CASSFTGIYGYTF

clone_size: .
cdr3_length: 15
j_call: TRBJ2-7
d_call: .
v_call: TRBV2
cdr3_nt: TGTGCCAGCAGGGAGGACAGTCAGTTTGGCGACGAGCAGTACTTC
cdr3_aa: CASREDSQFGDEQYF

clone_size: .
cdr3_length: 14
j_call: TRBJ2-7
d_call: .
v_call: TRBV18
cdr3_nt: TGTGCCAGCTCATCCGGGGACTCCTCCTACGAGCAGTACTTC
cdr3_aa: CASSSGDSSYEQYF

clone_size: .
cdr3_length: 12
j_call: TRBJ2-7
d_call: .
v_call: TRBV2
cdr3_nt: TGTGCCAGCGGGAGGGGGGCCTACGAGCAGTACTTC
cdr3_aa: CASGRGAYEQYF

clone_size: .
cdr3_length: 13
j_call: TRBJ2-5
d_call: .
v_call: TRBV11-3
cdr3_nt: TGTGCCAGCAGCCGAAGCTACCAAGAGACCCAGTACTTC
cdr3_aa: CASSRSYQETQYF

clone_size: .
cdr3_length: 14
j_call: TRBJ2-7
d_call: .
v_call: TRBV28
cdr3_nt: TGTGCCAGCAGTTCCCCCCCGGTGATGTACGAGCAGTACTTC
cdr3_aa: CASSSPPVMYEQYF

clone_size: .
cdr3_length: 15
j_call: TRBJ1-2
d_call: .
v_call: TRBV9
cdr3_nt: TGTGCCAGCAGCGTCGGCAAGGGTGGAGGTTATGGCTACACCTTC
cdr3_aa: CASSVGKGGGYGYTF

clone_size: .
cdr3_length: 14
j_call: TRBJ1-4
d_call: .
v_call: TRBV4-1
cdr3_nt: TGCGCCAGCAGCCAGCCAGTGATCCTCGAAAAACTGTTTTTT
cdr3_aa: CASSQPVILEKLFF

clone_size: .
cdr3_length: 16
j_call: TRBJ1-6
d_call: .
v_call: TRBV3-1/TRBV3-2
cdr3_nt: TGTGCCAGCAGCCAAGTCCCGGGGGCCTATAATTCACCCCTCCACTTT
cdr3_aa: CASSQVPGAYNSPLHF

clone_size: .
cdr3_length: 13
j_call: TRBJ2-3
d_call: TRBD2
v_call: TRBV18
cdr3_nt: TGTGCCGCTAGGGGCGGGAGCTCGGATACGCAGTATTTT
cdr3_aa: CAARGGSSDTQYF

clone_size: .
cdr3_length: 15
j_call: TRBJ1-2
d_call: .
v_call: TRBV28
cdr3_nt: TGTGCCAGCAGGGCCGGTGCGACAGGCGCCAATGGCTACACCTTC
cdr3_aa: CASRAGATGANGYTF

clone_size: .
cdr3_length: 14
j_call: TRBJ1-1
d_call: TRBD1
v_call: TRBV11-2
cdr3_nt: TGTGCCAGCAGCCGGACAGGGGGAAACCCTGAAGCTTTCTTT
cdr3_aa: CASSRTGGNPEAFF

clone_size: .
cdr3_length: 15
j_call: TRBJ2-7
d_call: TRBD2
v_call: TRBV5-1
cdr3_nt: TGCGCCAGCAGCTTGGCTCGAGCGGGAGTTTACGAGCAGTACTTC
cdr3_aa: CASSLARAGVYEQYF

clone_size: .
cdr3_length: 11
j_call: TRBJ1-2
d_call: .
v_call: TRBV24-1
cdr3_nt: TGTGCCACCGAGGGGGACTATGGCTACACCTTC
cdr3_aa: CATEGDYGYTF

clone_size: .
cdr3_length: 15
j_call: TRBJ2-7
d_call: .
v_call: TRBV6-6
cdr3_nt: TGTGCCAGCAGGGGAACGGCAGGGTTAACTTACGAGCAGTACTTC
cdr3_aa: CASRGTAGLTYEQYF

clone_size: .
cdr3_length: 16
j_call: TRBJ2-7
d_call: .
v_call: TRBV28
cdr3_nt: TGTGCCAGCAGTTTCCCCCAGCGGGCCCCCGGGCACGAGCAGTACTTC
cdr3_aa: CASSFPQRAPGHEQYF

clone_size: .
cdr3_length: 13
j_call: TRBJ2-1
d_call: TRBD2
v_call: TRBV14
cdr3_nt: TGTGCCAGCAGCCAATCCGGGACTACGCAGCAGTTCTTC
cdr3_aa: CASSQSGTTQQFF

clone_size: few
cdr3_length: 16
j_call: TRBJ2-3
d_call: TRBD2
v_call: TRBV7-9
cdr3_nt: TGTGCCAGCAGCCCCACAGGTCGGGGGGGCACAGATACGCAGTATTTT
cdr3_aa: CASSPTGRGGTDTQYF